This TCR beta chain is drawn from a study of T cell responses to AZD1222 COVID-19 vaccine. Sequenced by immunoSEQ multiplex PCR; TCRdb stores in-frame clones only, minus some. The sample contains under 150,000 clones, around 90% of which appear only once. This clone was counted only a few times. Here the sequenced sample was peripheral blood, taken on day 0 of AZD1222 vaccination. The sequence derives from an adult in good health.

CDR3 DNA sequence: TGCAGCGTTGAAAGGCAGGGAAGTGGCACCGGGGAGCTGTTTTTT. Translation: CSVERQGSGTGELFF. The rearrangement links TRBV29-1 to TRBJ2-2; D might be TRBD1 (5 bases). CDR3 size: 15 residues. V was cut by 2 bases and J by 4 bases, with 14 bases left in between. Germline V gene lookup returns CDR1 SQVTM and CDR2 ANQGSEA.